This T cell receptor (beta chain) derives from a study of vaccination and CD4 T cells after COVID-19. Whole-study results and caveats: Looking at convalescent patients, a median roughly 83% of reactive clones were present only post-vaccination.

Treatment given: approximately 11-day PBMC culture with coronavirus spike peptide pools or control peptides (ViraFEST assay). During the years 2011-2018, before the COVID-19 pandemic, the unexposed donor's CD4+ T cells were collected. For this clonotype: Its matching antigen is unknown.

Germline V gene sequence: CDR1 DFQATT, CDR2 SNEGSKA (reference sequence). The CDR3 has 15 amino acids. V dropped 4 bases and J dropped 4; count of bases not matched to a gene: 9. The Oncomine TCR Beta short-read assay was applied to DNA of cultured CD4+ T cells. From cultured CD4+ T cells, genomic DNA was extracted. TCRdb re-called the PCR reads with MiXCR, one entry per CDR3 protein. Seen here are almost 9,500 distinct CDR3 sequences, 33% observed once, and the top ten hold around 21%. This chain uses TRBV20-1 with TRBJ2-3; 9 nucleotides agree with TRBD2. The specimen was CD4+ T cells from blood, cultured in vitro. The sequence came from a human donor in good health. The CDR3: CSATTSSGRPDTQYF. For the CDR3, the DNA is TGCAGTGCTACCACAAGCAGCGGGAGGCCAGATACGCAGTATTTT.